The 29 T cell receptor beta chains below come from one sample, sequenced in a study of regulatory T cells in long-lasting Graves disease. Specified time point: newly diagnosed GD, antithyroid drugs for less than 3 months. The TCR library was prepared using RNA isolated from PBMCs. The authors built TCR beta libraries using iRepertoire HTBI primers and Arm-PCR of CDR3 regions. TCRdb used MiXCR to reprocess the multiplex PCR reads, holding one entry per CDR3 protein. The data show roughly 510,000 distinct CDR3 sequences, with about 16% seen just once and approximately 12% held by the top ten. This sample also belongs to another study, concerning T cells in Graves' hyperthyroidism and ophthalmopathy.

The specimen comprised peripheral blood mononuclear cells (PBMCs), sampled at new diagnosis, from a patient treated with antithyroid drugs. The origin of the receptors is a young man with Graves disease.

Ten or more counts support this clonotype. V and J are TRBV20-1 and TRBJ2-7; 7 bases fit TRBD1. Trimming cost V 3 bases and J 6 bases; bases outside gene matches: 8. CDR3 length: 13 amino acids. From germline, CDR1 is DFQATT and CDR2 SNEGSKA (reference sequence). The CDR3 sequence: CSASPQGVTEQYF. As DNA, the CDR3 is TGCAGTGCTAGTCCTCAGGGGGTGACCGAGCAGTACTTC.

This clonotype was recorded a few times. The chain combines TRBV7-8 with TRBJ2-4; 13 bases line up with TRBD2. V shed 5 bases, J shed 1 base, and the junction held 8 bases outside the gene matches. This CDR3 region has 18 residues. Germline assignment: CDR1 SGHVS and CDR2 FQNEAQ. CDR3 residues: CASSGTSGRAGAKNIQYF. The CDR3 region has the DNA TGTGCCAGCAGCGGAACTAGCGGGAGGGCCGGCGCCAAAAACATTCAGTACTTC.

This sequence joins TRBV19 and TRBJ1-3; D unresolved. Germline values: CDR1 LNHDA, CDR2 SQIVND (reference sequence). The CDR3 extends over 14 amino acids. With 5 bases removed from V and 4 bases from J, the gap between germline ends came to 12 bases. The CDR3 DNA is TGTGCCAGTAGTCTCGCTGCAGGAGGAAACACCATATATTTT. It specifies CASSLAAGGNTIYF.

The genes are TRBV5-6 and TRBJ2-2; D remains unclear. Germline CDR1 and CDR2: SGHDT and YYEEEE. The V and J ends lost 0 bases and 1 base respectively, with 13 bases between them. The CDR3 covers 17 residues. The CDR3 protein is CASSLGGFEVNTGELFF. The CDR3 coding sequence is TGTGCCAGCAGCTTGGGAGGTTTTGAAGTGAACACCGGGGAGCTGTTTTTT.

The rearrangement uses TRBV5-1 and TRBJ2-7; D is ambiguous. Germline assignment: CDR1 SGHRS and CDR2 YFSETQ. The CDR3 has 13 amino acids. V lost 6 bases and J 2 bases, leaving 12 bases between the germline ends. This chain's CDR3 is CASTPGPTYEQYF. CDR3 in DNA: TGCGCCAGCACACCGGGCCCCACCTACGAGCAGTACTTC.

This clonotype was counted at least ten times. The chain employs TRBV7-9 and TRBJ2-5; TRBD1 might be the D (6 bases). This CDR3 spans 15 amino acids. From germline, CDR1 is SEHNR and CDR2 FQNEAQ (reference sequence). V lost 7 bases, J lost 5 bases, and 20 bases lay in between. The CDR3 loop is CASTSDQGTRETQYF. The DNA for the CDR3 is TGTGCCAGCACCTCTGACCAGGGGACGCGGGAGACCCAGTACTTC.

There are many counts of this clonotype. The V gene is TRBV6-5, the J gene TRBJ1-1, with D unclear. Trimming shortened V by 3 bases and J by 1 base, and 9 bases separated the two germline ends. The CDR3 extends over 14 amino acids. The germline V gene encodes CDR1 MNHEY and CDR2 SVGAGI. The CDR3: CASSYGRTNTEAFF. In DNA form, the CDR3 reads TGTGCCAGCAGTTATGGACGGACGAACACTGAAGCTTTCTTT.

This clonotype has a count of ten or more. The J gene is TRBJ1-1, the V gene TRBV7-8; a possible D gene is TRBD1 (5 bases). The CDR3 loop spans 14 amino acids. Germline CDR1 is SGHVS and CDR2 is FQNEAQ. Trimming pared 1 base from V and 6 bases from J, leaving 12 bases between. In DNA, the CDR3 is TGTGCCAGCAGCTTAGTCGGGGGGAAGGCTGAAGCTTTCTTT. Its protein is CASSLVGGKAEAFF.

This clonotype was seen more than once but under ten times. The chain joins TRBV5-1 to TRBJ1-5; 11 positions match TRBD1. Trimming took 0 bases from V and 5 from J; bases not matched to a gene: 1. The CDR3 totals 15 residues. Germline V lookup: CDR1 SGHRS, CDR2 YFSETQ. CDR3 nucleotide sequence: TGCGCCAGCAGCTTGGCGGGACAGGGGGATCAGCCCCAGCATTTT. Residues: CASSLAGQGDQPQHF.

This clonotype was observed a few times. The rearrangement uses TRBV5-1 and TRBJ1-1, with unresolved D. The CDR3 totals 14 residues. CDR1 is SGHRS, CDR2 YFSETQ, per germline. Trimming left V 4 bases short and J 2 bases short, with 12 bases between. The DNA for the CDR3 is TGCGCCAGCAGCCCGGGGAACTTAAACACTGAAGCTTTCTTT. It yields the protein CASSPGNLNTEAFF.

A remark on this clonotype: One end of the junction varies from germline; a read error may be responsible. The rearrangement uses TRBV20-1 and TRBJ1-2; 8 bases line up with TRBD1. Germline assignment: CDR1 DFQATT and CDR2 SNEGSKA (reference sequence). CDR3 length equals 12 residues. CDR3 region: CSATGQGYGYAF. The CDR3 bases are TGCAGTGCTACAGGACAGGGTTATGGCTACGCCTTC.

The J gene is TRBJ1-1, the V gene TRBV20-1, with unresolved D. V was cut by 4 bases and J by 2 bases, with 14 bases left in between. CDR3 length: 14 amino acids. CDR1 is DFQATT, CDR2 SNEGSKA, per germline (reference sequence). CDR3 nucleotide sequence: TGCAGTGCTATTTCGATCCCCGTTAACACTGAAGCTTTCTTT. This gives the protein CSAISIPVNTEAFF.

This clonotype was found many times. The V call is TRBV28, the J call TRBJ1-1, with unresolved D. Germline assignment: CDR1 MDHEN and CDR2 SYDVKM. The length of the CDR3 is 12 residues. Trimming took off 8 bases at V and 5 bases at J, with 12 bases between the two ends. CDR3 amino acids: CASGTSLTEAFF. As DNA, the CDR3 is TGTGCCAGCGGCACGTCTTTGACTGAAGCTTTCTTT.

This clonotype came up many times. This rearrangement joins TRBV10-3 to TRBJ2-1; 13 bases map to TRBD2. V trimming: 6 bases; J trimming: 2 bases; junction bases outside the gene matches: 10. Germline V gene data show CDR1 as ENHRY and CDR2 as SYGVKD. The CDR3 has 18 amino acids. The CDR3 protein is CAISPLPGTSGAYNEQFF. For the CDR3, the DNA is TGTGCCATCAGCCCACTACCCGGGACTAGCGGGGCCTACAATGAGCAGTTCTTC.

Many counts were recorded for this clonotype. CDR3 residues: CASSPLKSGRAKGWVENEQFF. The CDR3 DNA reads as TGTGCCAGCAGCCCCCTCAAGAGCGGGAGGGCCAAAGGTTGGGTGGAAAATGAGCAGTTCTTC. This rearrangement joins TRBV2 to TRBJ2-1; 10 bases are a match to TRBD2. With V trimmed by 6 bases and J by 7 bases, 27 bases remained unmatched. Germline CDR1 SNHLY, CDR2 FYNNEI. CDR3 length equals 21 residues.

The gene calls are TRBV3-1 and TRBJ2-3; tentative D call: TRBD1 (6 bases). The CDR3 has 13 residues. CDR1 is LGHDT and CDR2 is YNNKEL in the germline V gene (reference sequence). The ends were cut back, 4 bases at V and 3 bases at J, with 8 bases in the middle. The CDR3 sequence is CASSRGPTDTQYF. Here the CDR3 DNA reads TGTGCCAGCAGCCGGGGGCCGACAGATACGCAGTATTTT.

The chain carries TRBV11-2 and TRBJ2-7; the D is unclear. The CDR3 is made up of 13 amino acids. Trimming removed 0 bases from V and 6 bases from J, with 9 bases in between. The germline V gene has CDR1 SGHAT and CDR2 FQNNGV. Here the CDR3 DNA reads TGTGCCAGCAGCTTAGAGATTGGATCCGAGCAGTACTTC. It translates to CASSLEIGSEQYF.

This clonotype was counted at least ten times. The rearrangement links TRBV20-1 to TRBJ2-7; D not certain. CDR3 length: 11 amino acids. Germline V gene data show CDR1 as DFQATT and CDR2 as SNEGSKA (reference sequence). V lost 4 bases and J 0 bases, leaving 4 bases between the germline ends. DNA of the CDR3: TGCAGTGCTACTCTCTCCTACGAGCAGTACTTC. This encodes CSATLSYEQYF.

By sample fraction, this clonotype is medium-sized (0.01 to 0.1%). The rearrangement links TRBV6-9 to TRBJ2-2; tentative D call: TRBD2 (6 bases). Trimming pared 3 bases from V and 3 bases from J, leaving 17 bases between. This CDR3 has 17 amino acids. The germline gives CDR1 MNHGY, CDR2 SVAAGI. CDR3 amino acids: CASSYSDPTGDTGELFF. In DNA form, the CDR3 reads TGTGCCAGCAGTTACTCGGATCCGACGGGAGACACCGGGGAGCTGTTTTTT.

V and J are TRBV6-1 and TRBJ1-1, with 8 bases matching TRBD1. From germline, CDR1 is MNHNS and CDR2 SASEGT. Trimming removed 10 bases from V and 4 bases from J; junction bases left unmatched: 17. CDR3 size: 16 residues. The CDR3 DNA reads as TGTGCCACCCACCCAGGGTTACAGGGGGAGATCACTGAAGCTTTCTTT. Its protein product is CATHPGLQGEITEAFF.

This clonotype has at least ten counts. The chain links TRBV6-1 to TRBJ1-1; 9 bases are shared with TRBD1. The V segment lost 4 bases and the J segment 5 bases; nucleotides outside the gene matches: 8. CDR3 size: 15 residues. The germline V gene encodes CDR1 MNHNS and CDR2 SASEGT. CDR3 sequence (DNA): TGTGCCAGCAGTGGTGTGGACAGGGGTAGAACTGAAGCTTTCTTT. Translating it yields CASSGVDRGRTEAFF.

This clonotype has only a few counts. This chain uses TRBV6-2 or TRBV6-3 with TRBJ2-1, with TRBD2 identical over 10 bases. This CDR3 has 14 residues. The germline CDR1 and CDR2 sequences are MNHEY and SVGEGT. After removal of 8 bases from V and 12 bases from J, the junction contained 13 bases not matched to a gene. DNA of the CDR3: TGTGCCAGCTCGGAGCGGGAGGGCCTAGTGTTGCAGTTCTTC. Protein sequence: CASSEREGLVLQFF.

V gene TRBV30 combines with J gene TRBJ1-6; the match to TRBD1 covers 9 bases. J was trimmed by 10 bases and V by 3 bases; bases with no gene match: 7. The CDR3 length is 14 residues. CDR1 and CDR2 (germline): GTSNPN, SVGIG (reference sequence). DNA of the CDR3: TGTGCCTGGAGCGCGGACAGGGGTTGGTCACCCCTCCACTTT. This sequence encodes CAWSADRGWSPLHF.

The V and J genes are TRBV30 and TRBJ2-7; 10 positions agree with TRBD1. Trimming at V came to 5 bases and at J to 2 bases, leaving 18 bases not matched to a gene. Germline CDR1 GTSNPN, CDR2 SVGIG (reference sequence). The CDR3 consists of 18 residues. The CDR3 sequence is CAWGAGDRGDLETYEQYF. CDR3 coding DNA: TGTGCCTGGGGCGCAGGGGACAGGGGTGACCTAGAAACCTACGAGCAGTACTTC.

This clonotype was seen at least ten times. CDR3 bases: TGTGCCAGCAGCTTTTGGCCTACAGGGACGAACACTGAAGCTTTCTTT. It yields the protein CASSFWPTGTNTEAFF. The rearrangement links TRBV3-1 to TRBJ1-1; possible D gene TRBD1, 6 bases. CDR3 length: 16 amino acids. Trimming cost V 5 bases and J 1 base, with 17 bases left between them. The V gene's germline CDR1 is LGHDT and CDR2 YNNKEL (reference sequence).

This clonotype was seen many times. The gene calls are TRBV2 and TRBJ2-7; TRBD2 matches at 10 bases. The J segment lost 9 bases and the V segment lost 8 bases, leaving 13 bases of the junction unmatched. The CDR3 covers 14 residues. The germline V gene encodes CDR1 SNHLY and CDR2 FYNNEI. The CDR3 DNA follows: TGTGCCAGCGAGAGCGGGGGGGGCTCTAATCGGCAGTACTTC. Residues: CASESGGGSNRQYF. Full variable domain (outside the CDR3, taken from reference TRBV2 and TRBJ2-7): EPEVTQTPSHQVTQMGQEVILRCVPISNHLYFYWYRQILGQKVEFLVSFYNNEISEKSEIFDDQFSVERPDGSNFTLKIRSTKLEDSAMYFCASESGGGSNRQYFGPGTRLTVT.

This clonotype was seen many times. The CDR3 region is CASSLPTGRVGNEKLFF. Written as DNA, the CDR3 is TGTGCCAGCAGTTTACCCACGGGCAGGGTGGGGAATGAAAAACTGTTTTTT. The rearrangement joins TRBV28 to TRBJ1-4; a possible D gene is TRBD1 (5 bases). The CDR3 contains 17 residues. With 2 bases removed from V and 5 bases from J, the gap between germline ends came to 18 bases. The germline V gene encodes CDR1 MDHEN and CDR2 SYDVKM.

In its sample, this clonotype was seen many times. The rearrangement joins TRBV28 to TRBJ1-1; D may be TRBD1 (5 bases). Germline CDR1 is MDHEN and CDR2 is SYDVKM. Trimming removed 5 bases from V and 1 base from J, with 17 bases in between. The CDR3 is 16 amino acids. CDR3 coding DNA: TGTGCCAGCAGTACCGGAGGGGCGCCCAGGAACACTGAAGCTTTCTTT. It encodes CASSTGGAPRNTEAFF.

This clonotype was recorded at least ten times. This chain uses TRBV9 with TRBJ2-7; D is perhaps TRBD1 (6 bases). Trimming removed 1 base at V and 0 bases at J, with 8 bases between. The CDR3 runs to 14 residues. Per the germline V gene, CDR1 is SGDLS and CDR2 is YYNGEE. CDR3 protein: CASSVTGNSYEQYF. CDR3 DNA: TGTGCCAGCAGCGTAACAGGGAACTCCTACGAGCAGTACTTC.